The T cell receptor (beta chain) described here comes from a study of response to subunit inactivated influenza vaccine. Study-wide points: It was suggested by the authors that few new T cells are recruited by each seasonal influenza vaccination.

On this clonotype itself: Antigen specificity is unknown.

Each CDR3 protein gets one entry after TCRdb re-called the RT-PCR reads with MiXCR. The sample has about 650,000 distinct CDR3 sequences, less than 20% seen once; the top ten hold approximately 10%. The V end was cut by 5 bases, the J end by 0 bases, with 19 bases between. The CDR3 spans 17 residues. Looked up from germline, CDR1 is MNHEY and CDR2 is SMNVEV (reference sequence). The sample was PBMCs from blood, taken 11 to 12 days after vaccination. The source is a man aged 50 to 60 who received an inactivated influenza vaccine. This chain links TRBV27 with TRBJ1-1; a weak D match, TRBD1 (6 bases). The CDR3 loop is CASSTQRGGGMNTEAFF. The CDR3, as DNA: TGTGCCAGCAGTACCCAGAGGGGGGGAGGAATGAACACTGAAGCTTTCTTT.